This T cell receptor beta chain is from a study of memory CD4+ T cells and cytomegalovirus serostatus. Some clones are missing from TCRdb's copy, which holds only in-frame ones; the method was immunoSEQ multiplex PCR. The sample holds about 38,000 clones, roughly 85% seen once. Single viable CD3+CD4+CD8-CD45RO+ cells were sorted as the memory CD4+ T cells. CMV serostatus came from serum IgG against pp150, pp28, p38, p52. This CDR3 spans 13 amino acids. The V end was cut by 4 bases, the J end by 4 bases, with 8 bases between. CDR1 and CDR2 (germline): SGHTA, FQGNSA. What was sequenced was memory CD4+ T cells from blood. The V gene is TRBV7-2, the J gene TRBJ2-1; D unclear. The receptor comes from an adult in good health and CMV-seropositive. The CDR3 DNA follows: TGTGCCAGCAGCTCCGGGCTATACAATGAGCAGTTCTTC. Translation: CASSSGLYNEQFF.